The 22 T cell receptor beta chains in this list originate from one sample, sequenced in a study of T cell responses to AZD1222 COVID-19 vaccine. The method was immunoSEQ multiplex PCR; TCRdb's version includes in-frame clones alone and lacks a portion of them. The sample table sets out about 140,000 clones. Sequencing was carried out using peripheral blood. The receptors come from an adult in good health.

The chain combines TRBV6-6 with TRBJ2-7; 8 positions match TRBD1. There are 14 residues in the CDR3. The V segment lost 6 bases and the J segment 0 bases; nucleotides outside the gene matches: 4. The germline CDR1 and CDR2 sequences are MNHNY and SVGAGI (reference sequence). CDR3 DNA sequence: TGTGCCAGCAGGACGGACAGGGCCTCCTACGAGCAGTACTTC. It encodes CASRTDRASYEQYF.

The CDR3 reads CASSLEGRSSLQPQHF. The CDR3 DNA sequence: TGTGCCAGCAGCTTAGAGGGCCGGTCCTCTCTCCAGCCCCAGCATTTT. This rearrangement joins TRBV7-8 to TRBJ1-5, with D unresolved. Trimming removed 1 base from V and 7 bases from J, with 17 bases in between. The CDR3 length is 16 residues. Germline V gene lookup returns CDR1 SGHVS and CDR2 FQNEAQ.

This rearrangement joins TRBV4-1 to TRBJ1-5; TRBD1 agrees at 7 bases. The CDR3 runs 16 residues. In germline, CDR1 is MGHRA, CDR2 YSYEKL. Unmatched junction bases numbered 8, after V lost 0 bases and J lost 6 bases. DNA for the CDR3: TGCGCCAGCAGCCAAGATCGCACAGGGGCAGGTCAGCCCCAGCATTTT. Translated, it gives CASSQDRTGAGQPQHF.

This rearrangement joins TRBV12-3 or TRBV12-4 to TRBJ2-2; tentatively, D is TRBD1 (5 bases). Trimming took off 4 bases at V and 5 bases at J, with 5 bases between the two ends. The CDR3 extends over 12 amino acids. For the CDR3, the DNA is TGTGCCAGCAGTTCAGGGACCGGGGAGCTGTTTTTT. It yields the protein CASSSGTGELFF.

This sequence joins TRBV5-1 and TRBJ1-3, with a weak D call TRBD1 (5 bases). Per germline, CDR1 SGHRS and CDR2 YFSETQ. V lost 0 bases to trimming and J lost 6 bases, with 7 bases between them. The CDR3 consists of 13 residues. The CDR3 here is CASSLEGPNTIYF. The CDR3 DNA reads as TGCGCCAGCAGCTTGGAGGGACCAAACACCATATATTTT. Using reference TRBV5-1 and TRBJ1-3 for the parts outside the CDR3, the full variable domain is KAGVTQTPRYLIKTRGQQVTLSCSPISGHRSVSWYQQTPGQGLQFLFEYFSETQRNKGNFPGRFSGRQFSNSRSEMNVSTLELGDSALYLCASSLEGPNTIYFGEGSWLTVV.

The CDR3 DNA sequence: TGTGCCAGCAGCCTCCGGGACGTATCGGGGATTCATGGCTACACCTTC. Translation gives CASSLRDVSGIHGYTF. The V and J genes are TRBV7-7 and TRBJ1-2, with D perhaps TRBD1 (5 bases). The V gene's germline CDR1 is SSHAT and CDR2 FNYEAQ (reference sequence). V was pared by 5 bases and J by 6 bases, with 22 bases between. This CDR3 is built from 16 residues.

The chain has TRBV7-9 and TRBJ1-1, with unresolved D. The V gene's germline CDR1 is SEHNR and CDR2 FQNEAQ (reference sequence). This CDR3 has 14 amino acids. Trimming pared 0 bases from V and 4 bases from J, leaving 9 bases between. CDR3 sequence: CASSLARAVTEAFF. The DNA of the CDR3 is TGTGCCAGCAGCTTAGCTAGGGCGGTCACTGAAGCTTTCTTT.

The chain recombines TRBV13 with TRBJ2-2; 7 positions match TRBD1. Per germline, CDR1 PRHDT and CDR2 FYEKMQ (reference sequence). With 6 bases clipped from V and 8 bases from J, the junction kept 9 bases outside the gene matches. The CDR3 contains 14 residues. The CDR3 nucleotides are TGTGCCAGCAGGGGCGACAGGGTGTCGGGGGAGCTGTTTTTT. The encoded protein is CASRGDRVSGELFF.

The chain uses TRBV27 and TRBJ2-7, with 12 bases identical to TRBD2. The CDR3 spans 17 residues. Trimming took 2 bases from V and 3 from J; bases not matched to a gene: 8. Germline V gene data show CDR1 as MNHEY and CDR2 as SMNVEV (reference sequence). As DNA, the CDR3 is TGTGCCAGCAGTTTAGGACCGCCGGGACTAGCGGGCTACGAGCAGTACTTC. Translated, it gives CASSLGPPGLAGYEQYF.

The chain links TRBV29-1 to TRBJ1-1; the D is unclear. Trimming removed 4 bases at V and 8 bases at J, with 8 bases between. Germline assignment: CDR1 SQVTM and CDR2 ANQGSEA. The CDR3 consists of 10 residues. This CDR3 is CSVALGEAFF. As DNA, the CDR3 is TGCAGCGTTGCCCTTGGGGAAGCTTTCTTT.

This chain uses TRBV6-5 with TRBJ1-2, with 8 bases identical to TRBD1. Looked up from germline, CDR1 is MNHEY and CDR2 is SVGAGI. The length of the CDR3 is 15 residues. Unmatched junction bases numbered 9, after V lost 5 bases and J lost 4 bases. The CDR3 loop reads CASSTFRDRRYGYTF. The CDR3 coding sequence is TGTGCCAGCAGTACCTTCCGGGACAGGCGCTATGGCTACACCTTC.

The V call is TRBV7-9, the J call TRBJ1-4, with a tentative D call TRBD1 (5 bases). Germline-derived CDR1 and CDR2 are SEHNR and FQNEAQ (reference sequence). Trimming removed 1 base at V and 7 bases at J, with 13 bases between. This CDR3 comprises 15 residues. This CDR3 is CASSLDRQGGEKLFF. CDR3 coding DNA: TGTGCCAGCAGCTTAGATCGTCAGGGTGGTGAAAAACTGTTTTTT.

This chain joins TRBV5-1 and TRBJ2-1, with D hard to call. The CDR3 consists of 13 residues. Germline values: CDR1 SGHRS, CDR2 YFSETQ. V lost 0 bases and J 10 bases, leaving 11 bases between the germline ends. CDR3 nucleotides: TGCGCCAGCAGCTTGGAGGACGGGTCGGAGCAGTTCTTC. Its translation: CASSLEDGSEQFF.

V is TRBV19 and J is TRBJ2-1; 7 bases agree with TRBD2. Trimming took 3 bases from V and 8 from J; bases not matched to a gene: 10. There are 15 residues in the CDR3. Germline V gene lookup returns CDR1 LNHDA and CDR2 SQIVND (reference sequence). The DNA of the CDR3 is TGTGCCAGTAGTATGCTCAGCGGGATGTTGGATGAGCAGTTCTTC. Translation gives CASSMLSGMLDEQFF.

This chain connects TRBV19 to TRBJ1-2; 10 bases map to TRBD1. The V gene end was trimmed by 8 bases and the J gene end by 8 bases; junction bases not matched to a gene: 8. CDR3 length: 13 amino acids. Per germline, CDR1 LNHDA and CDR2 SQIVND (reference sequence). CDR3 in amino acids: CASAGTGVEGYTF. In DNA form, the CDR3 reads TGTGCCAGTGCCGGGACAGGGGTGGAAGGCTACACCTTC.

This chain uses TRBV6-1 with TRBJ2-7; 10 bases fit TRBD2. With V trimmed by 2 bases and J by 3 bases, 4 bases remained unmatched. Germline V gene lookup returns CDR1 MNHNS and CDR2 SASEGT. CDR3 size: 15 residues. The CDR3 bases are TGTGCCAGCAGTGAAAGGGGACTAGCGAGCTACGAGCAGTACTTC. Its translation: CASSERGLASYEQYF.

DNA for the CDR3: TGTGCCAGCGAGTCCGGGGGGGCCGATGGCTACACCTTC. Its protein is CASESGGADGYTF. This chain joins TRBV7-9 and TRBJ1-2, with D perhaps matching TRBD1 (6 bases). Trimming stripped 8 bases from V and 6 bases from J, with 16 bases between. In germline, CDR1 is SEHNR, CDR2 FQNEAQ (reference sequence). The CDR3 spans 13 residues.

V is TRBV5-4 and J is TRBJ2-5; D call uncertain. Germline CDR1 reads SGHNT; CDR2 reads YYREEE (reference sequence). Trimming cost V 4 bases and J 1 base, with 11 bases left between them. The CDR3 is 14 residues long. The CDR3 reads CASSTSGVQETQYF. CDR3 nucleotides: TGTGCCAGCAGCACCTCAGGAGTCCAAGAGACCCAGTACTTC.

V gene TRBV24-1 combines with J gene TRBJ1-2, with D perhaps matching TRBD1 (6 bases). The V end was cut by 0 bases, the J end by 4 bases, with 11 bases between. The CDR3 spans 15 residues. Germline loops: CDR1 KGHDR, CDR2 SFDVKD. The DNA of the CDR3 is TGTGCCACCAGTGATTTGCCGACAGGATTCTATGGCTACACCTTC. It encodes CATSDLPTGFYGYTF.

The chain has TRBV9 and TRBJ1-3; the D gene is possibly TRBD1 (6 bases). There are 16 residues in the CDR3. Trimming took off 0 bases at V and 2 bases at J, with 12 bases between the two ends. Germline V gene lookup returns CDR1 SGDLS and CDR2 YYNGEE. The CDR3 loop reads CASSVVGGLAGNTIYF. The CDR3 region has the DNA TGTGCCAGCAGCGTAGTGGGGGGCTTGGCTGGAAACACCATATATTTT.

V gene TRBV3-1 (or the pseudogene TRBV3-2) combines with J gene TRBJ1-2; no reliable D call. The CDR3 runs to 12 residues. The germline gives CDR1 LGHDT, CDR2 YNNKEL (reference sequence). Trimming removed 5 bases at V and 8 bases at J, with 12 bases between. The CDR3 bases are TGTGCCAGCAGCGGGAGGGATAGGGGCTACACCTTC. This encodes CASSGRDRGYTF.

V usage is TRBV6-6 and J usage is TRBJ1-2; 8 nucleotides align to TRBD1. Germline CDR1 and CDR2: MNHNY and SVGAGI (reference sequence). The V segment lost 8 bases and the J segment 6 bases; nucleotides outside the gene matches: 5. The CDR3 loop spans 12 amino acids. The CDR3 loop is CASADRGNGYTF. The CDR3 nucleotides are TGTGCCAGCGCCGACAGGGGTAATGGCTACACCTTC.